A selection of T cell receptor beta chains follows, all from one sample in a study of T cells in Graves' hyperthyroidism and ophthalmopathy. One entry per CDR3 protein, called by TCRdb with MiXCR from the multiplex PCR reads. The sample yields about 600,000 distinct CDR3 sequences, more than 15% seen once. Sequenced input: blood. These receptors were obtained from a woman between 40 and 55 years old with Graves' ophthalmopathy. CDR3s include the opening cysteine and the closing phenylalanine or tryptophan. D genes are given only for firm matches. The size of a clone is reported for some rows only, either as once, few or many, or as a class for expanded clones.

V: TRBV7-4
size: .
D: TRBD1
J: TRBJ2-1
CDR3: CASSPGTGYAEQFF
DNA: TGTGCCAGCAGCCCCGGGACAGGGTACGCTGAGCAGTTCTTC

V: TRBV5-1
size: .
D: .
J: TRBJ1-5
CDR3: CASSESSNQPQHF
DNA: TGCGCCAGCAGCGAGAGCAGCAATCAGCCCCAGCATTTT

V: TRBV10-3
size: .
D: .
J: TRBJ2-7
CDR3: CAISEGRGTLEQYF
DNA: TGTGCCATCAGTGAAGGGCGGGGAACCTTGGAGCAGTACTTC

V: TRBV11-2
size: .
D: .
J: TRBJ1-4
CDR3: CASSRNENEKLFF
DNA: TGTGCCAGCAGCCGTAATGAGAATGAAAAACTGTTTTTT

V: TRBV28
size: .
D: .
J: TRBJ2-7
CDR3: CASSLPLTIYGGEQYF
DNA: TGTGCCAGCAGTTTACCCCTAACAATATATGGGGGGGAGCAGTACTTC

V: TRBV5-1
size: many
D: .
J: TRBJ2-1
CDR3: CASSLGPSGAGYNEQFF
DNA: TGCGCCAGCAGCTTGGGCCCCTCGGGGGCTGGGTACAATGAGCAGTTCTTC

V: TRBV20-1
size: many
D: TRBD2
J: TRBJ2-1
CDR3: CSARDPRKAGAGNEQFF
DNA: TGCAGTGCTAGAGATCCTAGAAAAGCGGGAGCAGGGAATGAGCAGTTCTTC

V: TRBV30
size: many
D: .
J: TRBJ1-4
CDR3: CAWSGSRRDEKLFF
DNA: TGTGCCTGGAGTGGAAGCCGGCGGGATGAAAAACTGTTTTTT

V: TRBV14
size: .
D: .
J: TRBJ2-1
CDR3: CASSQVGRGLYNEQFF
DNA: TGTGCCAGCAGCCAAGTCGGGCGGGGGCTGTACAATGAGCAGTTCTTC

V: TRBV30
size: many
D: .
J: TRBJ2-7
CDR3: CAWSTDRYEQYF
DNA: TGTGCCTGGAGTACGGACAGATACGAGCAGTACTTC